One sample yielded the 32 T cell receptor beta chains listed below, sequenced in a study of CD8 T cells in Susac syndrome. RNA amounts of about 0.45 to 1 ug underwent reverse transcription with random hexamers. TCRdb used MiXCR to reprocess the immunoSEQ multiplex PCR reads, holding one entry per CDR3 protein. The sample holds a few hundred thousand distinct CDR3 sequences, about 85% seen once. Sequenced input: CD8+ T cells from PBMCs. The receptors were sampled from a human donor with multiple sclerosis.

V is TRBV29-1 and J is TRBJ1-2; D may be TRBD1 (6 bases). Trimming cost V 4 bases and J 4 bases, with 19 bases left between them. There are 15 residues in the CDR3. Germline V gene data show CDR1 as SQVTM and CDR2 as ANQGSEA. CDR3 bases: TGCAGCGTTGCGGGATCACGGGGGGCAGGCTATGGCTACACCTTC. Its protein product is CSVAGSRGAGYGYTF.

The chain couples TRBV15 to TRBJ1-2; D not resolved. Germline CDR1 reads LNHNV; CDR2 reads YYDKDF (reference sequence). V shed 3 bases and J shed 8 bases, with 13 bases lying between them. The CDR3 consists of 13 residues. This chain's CDR3 is CATSSLDTFGYTF. The CDR3 DNA reads as TGTGCCACCAGCAGTCTTGATACCTTCGGCTACACCTTC.

The CDR3, as DNA: TGCGCCAGCAGCCAAGACCCGACAGGGGGCTATGGCTACACCTTC. Amino acid sequence: CASSQDPTGGYGYTF. The V and J genes are TRBV4-1 and TRBJ1-2; the match to TRBD1 covers 9 bases. The CDR3 covers 15 residues. The germline gives CDR1 MGHRA, CDR2 YSYEKL. Unmatched junction bases numbered 3, after V lost 0 bases and J lost 4 bases.

The chain carries TRBV5-6 and TRBJ1-5; D is perhaps TRBD1 (5 bases). Germline CDR1 SGHDT, CDR2 YYEEEE. There are 14 residues in the CDR3. Trimming removed 0 bases at V and 8 bases at J, with 12 bases between. Here the CDR3 reads CASSLAGDVEPQHF. CDR3 nucleotide sequence: TGTGCCAGCAGCTTGGCTGGGGACGTGGAGCCCCAGCATTTT.

This chain connects TRBV6-5 to TRBJ2-1, with TRBD2 identical over 8 bases. CDR1 is MNHEY and CDR2 is SVGAGI in the germline V gene. V shed 6 bases and J 0 bases; nucleotides not matched to a gene: 4. The CDR3 length is 15 residues. The CDR3 reads CASRFGGGSYNEQFF. CDR3 bases: TGTGCCAGCAGATTCGGGGGGGGCTCCTACAATGAGCAGTTCTTC.

This clonotype was observed a single time. J is TRBJ2-2 and V is TRBV24-1; D call uncertain. CDR3 length: 16 residues. The V gene lost 2 bases and the J gene lost 3 bases, with 12 bases spanning the gap. In germline, CDR1 is KGHDR, CDR2 SFDVKD. The CDR3: CATSDSRFADTGELFF. CDR3 coding DNA: TGTGCCACCAGTGATTCCCGGTTTGCGGACACCGGGGAGCTGTTTTTT.

This clonotype was seen a handful of times. The V gene is TRBV27, the J gene TRBJ2-1; 10 bases align to TRBD1. The CDR3 runs 15 residues. The V gene end was trimmed by 5 bases and the J gene end by 5 bases; junction bases not matched to a gene: 6. Per the germline V gene, CDR1 is MNHEY and CDR2 is SMNVEV (reference sequence). CDR3 in amino acids: CASSTDRGPHNEQFF. The CDR3 nucleotides read TGTGCCAGCAGTACCGACAGGGGGCCTCACAATGAGCAGTTCTTC.

V and J are TRBV4-1 and TRBJ1-1; D ambiguous. Germline assignment: CDR1 MGHRA and CDR2 YSYEKL. Trimming shortened V by 2 bases and J by 7 bases, and 14 bases separated the two germline ends. The CDR3 is 14 amino acids. The CDR3 DNA follows: TGCGCCAGCAGCCAATCCCGTTCCCTGATTGAAGCTTTCTTT. This encodes CASSQSRSLIEAFF.

The chain links TRBV6-5 to TRBJ2-3; D not resolved. The CDR3 extends over 14 amino acids. Trimming removed 2 bases at V and 5 bases at J, with 11 bases between. CDR1 MNHEY and CDR2 SVGAGI come from the germline V gene. The CDR3 nucleotides read TGTGCCAGCAGTTACGGAACTGAGGAAGATACGCAGTATTTT. This codes for CASSYGTEEDTQYF.

The gene calls are TRBV10-1 and TRBJ2-7; the match to TRBD2 covers 14 bases. Germline-derived CDR1 and CDR2 are WNHNN and SYGVQD (reference sequence). J was trimmed by 5 bases and V by 4 bases; bases with no gene match: 13. There are 18 residues in the CDR3. CDR3 loop: CASSAGTSGGKGGHEQYF. CDR3 coding DNA: TGCGCCAGCAGTGCGGGGACTAGCGGGGGAAAGGGCGGACACGAGCAGTACTTC.

For the CDR3, the DNA is TGTGCCAGTAGTAACCGGGACAGGGTAGTCGATGAGCAGTTCTTC. It translates to CASSNRDRVVDEQFF. The gene calls are TRBV19 and TRBJ2-1; 9 nucleotides agree with TRBD1. With V trimmed by 4 bases and J by 8 bases, 9 bases remained unmatched. The germline V gene has CDR1 LNHDA and CDR2 SQIVND (reference sequence). The CDR3 has 15 residues.

J is TRBJ2-1 and V is TRBV4-1; D remains unclear. Germline CDR1 MGHRA, CDR2 YSYEKL. The CDR3 has 13 amino acids. Trimming removed 2 bases from V and 10 bases from J, with 12 bases in between. This CDR3 is CASSQLFLREQFF. CDR3 nucleotides: TGCGCCAGCAGCCAACTCTTTCTCAGAGAGCAGTTCTTC.

The CDR3 region has the DNA TGTGCCAGCAGCTACCCTCGATTGGGGGTGGCCGGGGAGCTGTTTTTT. It encodes CASSYPRLGVAGELFF. The chain recombines TRBV7-9 with TRBJ2-2; D may correspond to TRBD1 or TRBD2 (5 bases each). Germline loops: CDR1 SEHNR, CDR2 FQNEAQ (reference sequence). Trimming removed 4 bases from V and 6 bases from J, with 18 bases in between. This CDR3 has 16 residues.

This rearrangement joins TRBV5-1 to TRBJ2-7; D gene unclear. Trimming took 0 bases from V and 7 from J, leaving 8 bases between them. The germline gives CDR1 SGHRS, CDR2 YFSETQ. The CDR3 runs to 12 residues. The DNA of the CDR3 is TGCGCCAGCAGCTTGGGACATGGGGAGCAGTACTTC. Translated: CASSLGHGEQYF.

This clonotype occurred once. Because the CDR3 is missing its conserved closing phenylalanine or tryptophan, this is likely a read error. This chain uses TRBV7-9 with TRBJ2-7; D unclear. Germline V gene data show CDR1 as SEHNR and CDR2 as FQNEAQ (reference sequence). This CDR3 has 12 amino acids. V was trimmed by 5 bases and J by 7 bases, leaving 12 bases between them. The CDR3 reads CASSPGLGEQYL. The CDR3, as DNA: TGTGCCAGCAGCCCCGGCCTCGGGGAGCAGTACCTC.

V and J are TRBV10-3 and TRBJ1-5; no definite D call. The V gene lost 7 bases and the J gene lost 0 bases, with 10 bases spanning the gap. The V gene's germline CDR1 is ENHRY and CDR2 SYGVKD. The CDR3 length is 14 residues. The CDR3, as DNA: TGTGCCATCAAAAACACTGATAGCAATCAGCCCCAGCATTTT. Translated, it gives CAIKNTDSNQPQHF.

The chain is built from TRBV27 and TRBJ1-1; 7 nucleotides agree with TRBD1. The ends lost 2 bases at V and 0 bases at J; junction bases unmatched: 12. There are 18 residues in the CDR3. In germline, CDR1 is MNHEY, CDR2 SMNVEV (reference sequence). In DNA form, the CDR3 reads TGTGCCAGCAGTTTAGTATTCGGGACAGATAAATTGAACACTGAAGCTTTCTTT. This sequence encodes CASSLVFGTDKLNTEAFF.

V gene TRBV28 combines with J gene TRBJ2-7; TRBD2 is a possible D gene (7 bases). Germline CDR1 is MDHEN and CDR2 is SYDVKM. The CDR3 is 17 amino acids. V was trimmed by 3 bases and J by 0 bases, leaving 18 bases between them. For the CDR3, the DNA is TGTGCCAGCAGTTTTAAAAGGGGGAGGGAGATCTCCTACGAGCAGTACTTC. Translated, it gives CASSFKRGREISYEQYF.

The chain carries TRBV27 and TRBJ2-7; maybe TRBD1 (6 bases). CDR3 length: 16 amino acids. Trimming removed 1 base at V and 2 bases at J, with 15 bases between. Germline CDR1 reads MNHEY; CDR2 reads SMNVEV (reference sequence). CDR3 region: CASSLLGDTLAYEQYF. CDR3 in DNA: TGTGCCAGCAGTTTATTAGGGGACACCCTCGCCTACGAGCAGTACTTC.

V is TRBV10-3 and J is TRBJ1-1; D call uncertain. From germline, CDR1 is ENHRY and CDR2 SYGVKD. The CDR3 runs to 15 residues. Trimming removed 1 base at V and 2 bases at J, with 11 bases between. CDR3: CAISELNGVNTEAFF. The CDR3 DNA reads as TGTGCCATCAGTGAGTTAAACGGGGTAAACACTGAAGCTTTCTTT.

This clonotype has just one count. This chain joins TRBV20-1 and TRBJ1-1; possible D gene TRBD1, 6 bases. The CDR3 extends over 13 amino acids. V was cut by 5 bases and J by 0 bases, with 10 bases left in between. Germline V gene sequence: CDR1 DFQATT, CDR2 SNEGSKA (reference sequence). CDR3 amino acids: CSAETGMNTEAFF. As DNA, the CDR3 is TGCAGTGCTGAGACAGGAATGAACACTGAAGCTTTCTTT.

The genes are TRBV2 and TRBJ2-6; D might be TRBD1 or TRBD2, each matching 5 bases. With 7 bases removed from V and 0 bases from J, the gap between germline ends came to 13 bases. The CDR3 contains 16 residues. The germline V gene has CDR1 SNHLY and CDR2 FYNNEI. The CDR3 here is CASIIWGISGANVLTF. The DNA of the CDR3 is TGTGCCAGCATCATATGGGGGATCTCTGGGGCCAACGTCCTGACTTTC.

The rearrangement joins TRBV5-4 to TRBJ2-1, with D tentatively TRBD1 (6 bases). The CDR3 runs to 15 residues. With 1 base removed from V and 1 base from J, the gap between germline ends came to 9 bases. Germline V lookup: CDR1 SGHNT, CDR2 YYREEE (reference sequence). DNA for the CDR3: TGTGCCAGCAGCTTGAGCAGGGGTTCCTACAATGAGCAGTTCTTC. Protein: CASSLSRGSYNEQFF.

J is TRBJ2-7 and V is TRBV30, with 9 nucleotides matching TRBD2. Germline-derived CDR1 and CDR2 are GTSNPN and SVGIG (reference sequence). The CDR3 covers 13 residues. After removal of 7 bases from V and 3 bases from J, the junction contained 7 bases not matched to a gene. The CDR3: CAFQRGANYEQYF. CDR3 bases: TGTGCCTTCCAGCGGGGGGCAAACTACGAGCAGTACTTC.

This clonotype came up many times. The chain carries TRBV5-6 and TRBJ1-1; D remains unclear. Germline CDR1 is SGHDT and CDR2 is YYEEEE. Trimming shortened V by 5 bases and J by 0 bases, and 8 bases separated the two germline ends. The CDR3 contains 13 residues. The CDR3: CASSLGMNTEAFF. The DNA of the CDR3 is TGTGCCAGCAGTTTAGGGATGAACACTGAAGCTTTCTTT.

Concerning this clonotype itself: Just one base apart from a much larger clone, this may be a read error. This rearrangement joins TRBV27 to TRBJ2-7, with D unresolved. The CDR3 totals 11 residues. Germline values: CDR1 MNHEY, CDR2 SMNVEV (reference sequence). Here the CDR3 reads CACSSGYEQYF. CDR3 nucleotides: TGTGCCTGCAGCTCCGGCTACGAGCAGTACTTC.

The J gene is TRBJ2-3, the V gene TRBV6-1; the D is unclear. The CDR3 length is 17 residues. CDR1 is MNHNS, CDR2 SASEGT, per germline. Deletions cut 0 bases from V and 0 bases from J, with 13 bases between. Here the CDR3 reads CASSEAIRLHSTDTQYF. CDR3 bases: TGTGCCAGCAGTGAAGCCATCCGACTCCATAGCACAGATACGCAGTATTTT.

The chain couples TRBV14 to TRBJ2-7; 14 bases line up with TRBD2. Germline assignment: CDR1 SGHDN and CDR2 FVKESK. The V and J ends lost 4 bases and 3 bases, in that order; junction bases with no gene match: 8. The CDR3 sequence is 17 residues long. CDR3 protein: CASSPRGLAGEYYEQYF. CDR3 DNA sequence: TGTGCCAGCAGCCCCAGGGGACTAGCGGGAGAGTACTACGAGCAGTACTTC.

In this sample, this clonotype turned up a few times. The gene calls are TRBV5-5 and TRBJ1-6; D unresolved. CDR1 SGHKS and CDR2 YYEKEE come from the germline V gene (reference sequence). The ends were cut back, 0 bases at V and 7 bases at J, with 8 bases in the middle. This CDR3 contains 14 residues. The CDR3 is CASSLGTANSPLHF. CDR3 coding DNA: TGTGCCAGCAGCTTGGGAACGGCCAATTCACCCCTCCACTTT.

This clonotype was seen a handful of times. The chain uses TRBV4-1 and TRBJ2-5, with D possibly being TRBD2 (6 bases). The V end was cut by 0 bases, the J end by 5 bases, with 13 bases between. The CDR3 loop spans 15 amino acids. CDR1 MGHRA and CDR2 YSYEKL come from the germline V gene. CDR3 amino acids: CASSQDLEGVETQYF. In nucleotides, the CDR3 is TGCGCCAGCAGCCAAGATCTGGAGGGTGTGGAGACCCAGTACTTC.

The chain uses TRBV7-6 and TRBJ2-7; possibly TRBD2 for D (5 bases). In germline, CDR1 is SGHVS, CDR2 FNYEAQ. V lost 2 bases, J lost 5 bases, and 10 bases lay in between. The CDR3 is 13 residues long. The CDR3 reads CASSLSGSDEQYF. CDR3 coding DNA: TGTGCCAGCAGCTTATCGGGGTCTGACGAGCAGTACTTC.

The rearrangement links TRBV12-3 or TRBV12-4 to TRBJ2-5, with 7 nucleotides matching TRBD1. CDR3 length equals 14 residues. V was pared by 9 bases and J by 2 bases, with 9 bases of the junction left unmatched. The CDR3 sequence is CARPPGQRQETQYF. Here the CDR3 DNA reads TGTGCCAGGCCGCCGGGACAGAGACAAGAGACCCAGTACTTC.